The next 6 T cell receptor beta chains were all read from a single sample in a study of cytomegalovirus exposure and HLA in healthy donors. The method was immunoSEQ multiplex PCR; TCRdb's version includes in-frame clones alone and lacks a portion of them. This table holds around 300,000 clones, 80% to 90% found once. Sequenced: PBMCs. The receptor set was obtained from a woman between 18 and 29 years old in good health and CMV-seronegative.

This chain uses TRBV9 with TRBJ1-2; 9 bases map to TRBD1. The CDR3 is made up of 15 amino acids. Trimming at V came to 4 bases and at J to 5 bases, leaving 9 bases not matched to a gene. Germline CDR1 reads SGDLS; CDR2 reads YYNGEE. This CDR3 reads CASSPTGTGLYGYTF. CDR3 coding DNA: TGTGCCAGCAGCCCAACGGGGACAGGGCTATATGGCTACACCTTC.

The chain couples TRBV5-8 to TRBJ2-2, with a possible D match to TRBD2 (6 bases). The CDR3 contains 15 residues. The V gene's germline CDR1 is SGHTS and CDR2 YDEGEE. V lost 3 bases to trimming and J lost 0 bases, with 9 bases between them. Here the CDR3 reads CASSSGVTNTGELFF. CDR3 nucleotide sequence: TGTGCCAGCAGCTCGGGAGTGACGAACACCGGGGAGCTGTTTTTT. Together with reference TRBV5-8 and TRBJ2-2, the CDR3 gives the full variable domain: EAGVTQSPTHLIKTRGQQATLRCSPISGHTSVYWYQQALGLGLQFLLWYDEGEERNRGNFPPRFSGRQFPNYSSELNVNALELEDSALYLCASSSGVTNTGELFFGEGSRLTVL.

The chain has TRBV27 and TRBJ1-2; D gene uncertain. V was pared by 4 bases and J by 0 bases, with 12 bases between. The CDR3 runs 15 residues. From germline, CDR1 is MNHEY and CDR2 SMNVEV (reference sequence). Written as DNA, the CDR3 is TGTGCCAGCAGTTCTCCGACACGTTCTAACTATGGCTACACCTTC. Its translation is CASSSPTRSNYGYTF.

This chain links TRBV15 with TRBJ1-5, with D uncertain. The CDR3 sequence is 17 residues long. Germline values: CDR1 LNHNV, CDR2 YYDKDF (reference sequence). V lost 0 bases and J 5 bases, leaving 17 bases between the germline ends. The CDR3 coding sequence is TGTGCCACCAGCAGAGAATTGTTGCAGGCGGGCTATCAGCCCCAGCATTTT. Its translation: CATSRELLQAGYQPQHF.

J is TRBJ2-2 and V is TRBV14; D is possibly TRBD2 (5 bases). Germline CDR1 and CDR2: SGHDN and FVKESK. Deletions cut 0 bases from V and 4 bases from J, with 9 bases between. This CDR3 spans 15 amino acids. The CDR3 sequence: CASSQDSRVTGELFF. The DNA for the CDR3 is TGTGCCAGCAGCCAAGACTCGCGGGTCACCGGGGAGCTGTTTTTT.

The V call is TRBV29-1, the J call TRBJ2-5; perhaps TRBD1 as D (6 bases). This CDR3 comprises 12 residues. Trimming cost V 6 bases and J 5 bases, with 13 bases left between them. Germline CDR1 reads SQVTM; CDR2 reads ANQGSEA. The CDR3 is CSVAAGVETQYF. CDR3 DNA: TGCAGCGTGGCCGCAGGGGTTGAGACCCAGTACTTC.